The entry below gives a single T cell receptor (beta chain) sequence along with its context. What it binds is unknown. Using immunoSEQ multiplex PCR, the repertoire was profiled, and TCRdb retains in-frame clones only, with some absent. The table includes approximately 600,000 clones, about 95% detected once. CD45RO-negative, CCR7-selected cells formed the naive CD8 fraction, which excluded terminally differentiated effector memory CD45RA+ cells. The data were obtained in a study of shared clonotypes between healthy human individuals. Trimming removed 0 bases at V and 2 bases at J, with 8 bases between. This CDR3 comprises 15 residues. CDR1 MGHRA and CDR2 YSYEKL come from the germline V gene. Overall study findings and caveats: Sharing of clonotypes among donors was expected to vary with sequencing depth. Clonotypes which were not shared had lower generation probabilities than clonotypes that all four donors shared. In a handful of donors, around 5% of naive CD4 clonotypes appeared in common.

Sequences were obtained from naive CD8+ T cells sorted from blood. The sequence came from a young woman in good health. The chain employs TRBV4-1 and TRBJ1-5; no clear D. The CDR3 protein is CASSQELGGNQPQHF. The CDR3 coding sequence is TGCGCCAGCAGCCAAGAGTTAGGTGGCAATCAGCCCCAGCATTTT.